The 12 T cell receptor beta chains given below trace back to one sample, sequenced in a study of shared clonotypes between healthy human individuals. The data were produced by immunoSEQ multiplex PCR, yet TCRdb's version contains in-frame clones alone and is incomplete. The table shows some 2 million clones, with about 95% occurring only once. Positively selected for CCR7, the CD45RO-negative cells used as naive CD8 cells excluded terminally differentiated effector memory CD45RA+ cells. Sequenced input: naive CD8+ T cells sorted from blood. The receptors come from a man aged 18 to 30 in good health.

CDR3 DNA sequence: TGTGCCAGCAGCCAAGATGTAACAGGAGAATCCTACGAGCAGTACTTC. Protein sequence: CASSQDVTGESYEQYF. J is TRBJ2-7 and V is TRBV4-2; a possible D gene is TRBD1 (5 bases). Trimming took off 0 bases at V and 1 base at J, with 13 bases between the two ends. CDR1 and CDR2 (germline): LGHNA, YNFKEQ. There are 16 residues in the CDR3.

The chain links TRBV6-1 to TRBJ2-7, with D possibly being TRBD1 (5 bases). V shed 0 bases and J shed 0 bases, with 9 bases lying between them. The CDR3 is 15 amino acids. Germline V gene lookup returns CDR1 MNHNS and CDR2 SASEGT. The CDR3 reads CASSEASTASYEQYF. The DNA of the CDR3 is TGTGCCAGCAGTGAAGCGTCGACAGCCTCCTACGAGCAGTACTTC.

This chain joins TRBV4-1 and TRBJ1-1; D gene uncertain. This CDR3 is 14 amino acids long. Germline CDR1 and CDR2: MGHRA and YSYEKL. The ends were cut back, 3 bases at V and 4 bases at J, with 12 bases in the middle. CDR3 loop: CASSHPGEATEAFF. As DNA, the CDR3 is TGCGCCAGCAGCCACCCCGGGGAGGCCACTGAAGCTTTCTTT.

The CDR3 reads CASTSVGGSSYEQYF. DNA for the CDR3: TGTGCCAGCACCTCGGTCGGGGGGAGCTCCTACGAGCAGTACTTC. This chain uses TRBV28 with TRBJ2-7; TRBD2 matches at 7 bases. Looked up from germline, CDR1 is MDHEN and CDR2 is SYDVKM. The CDR3 length is 15 residues. Germline trimming cut 7 bases from V and 0 bases from J; bases unmatched to any gene: 9.

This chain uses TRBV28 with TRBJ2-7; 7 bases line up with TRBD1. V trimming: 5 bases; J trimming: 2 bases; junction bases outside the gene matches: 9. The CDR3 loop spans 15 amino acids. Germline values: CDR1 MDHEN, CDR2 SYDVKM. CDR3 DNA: TGTGCCAGCAGTGGAATTCGACAGGGAGCCTACGAGCAGTACTTC. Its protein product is CASSGIRQGAYEQYF.

CDR3: CGVGNRGSEQYF. CDR3 nucleotide sequence: TGTGGCGTCGGGAATCGTGGCTCCGAGCAGTACTTC. V gene TRBV28 combines with J gene TRBJ2-7, with D possibly matching TRBD2 (5 bases). CDR1 and CDR2 from the germline V gene are MDHEN and SYDVKM. The CDR3 extends over 12 amino acids.

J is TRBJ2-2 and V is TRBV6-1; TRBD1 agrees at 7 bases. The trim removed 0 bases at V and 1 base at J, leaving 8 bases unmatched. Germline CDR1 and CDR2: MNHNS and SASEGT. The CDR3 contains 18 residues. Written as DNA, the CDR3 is TGTGCCAGCAGTGAAGCTAGGACAGGACCTTTGAACACCGGGGAGCTGTTTTTT. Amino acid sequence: CASSEARTGPLNTGELFF.

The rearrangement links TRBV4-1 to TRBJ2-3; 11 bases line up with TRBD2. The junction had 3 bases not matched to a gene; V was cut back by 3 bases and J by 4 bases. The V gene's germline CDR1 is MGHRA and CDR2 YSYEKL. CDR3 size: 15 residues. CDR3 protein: CASSHYSGGADTQYF. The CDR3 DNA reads TGCGCCAGCAGCCATTATAGCGGGGGGGCAGATACGCAGTATTTT.

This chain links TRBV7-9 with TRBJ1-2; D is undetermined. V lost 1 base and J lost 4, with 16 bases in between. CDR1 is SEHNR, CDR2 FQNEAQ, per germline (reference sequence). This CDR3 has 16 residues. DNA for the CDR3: TGTGCCAGCAGCTTAGATGTCGGATCGGCTATCTATGGCTACACCTTC. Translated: CASSLDVGSAIYGYTF.

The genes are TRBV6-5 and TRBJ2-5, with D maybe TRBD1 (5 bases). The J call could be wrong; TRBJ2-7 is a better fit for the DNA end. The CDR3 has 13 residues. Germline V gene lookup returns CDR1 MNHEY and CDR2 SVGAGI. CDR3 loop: CASSFSRTYEQYF. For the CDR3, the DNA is TGTGCCAGCAGTTTCAGTAGGACATACGAGCAGTACTTC.

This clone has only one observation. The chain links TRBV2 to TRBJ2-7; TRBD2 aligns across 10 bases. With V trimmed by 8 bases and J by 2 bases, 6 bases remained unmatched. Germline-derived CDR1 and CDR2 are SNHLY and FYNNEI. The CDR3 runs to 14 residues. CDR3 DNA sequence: TGTGCCAGCGGACTAGCGGAGGGAACCTACGAGCAGTACTTC. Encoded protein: CASGLAEGTYEQYF.

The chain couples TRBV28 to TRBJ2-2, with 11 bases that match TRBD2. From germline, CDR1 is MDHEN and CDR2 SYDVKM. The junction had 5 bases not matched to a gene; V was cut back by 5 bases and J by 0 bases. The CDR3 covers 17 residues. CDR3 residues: CASSAQGLAANTGELFF. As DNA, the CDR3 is TGTGCCAGCAGTGCTCAGGGACTAGCGGCGAACACCGGGGAGCTGTTTTTT. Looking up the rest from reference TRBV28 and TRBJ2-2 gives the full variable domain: DVKVTQSSRYLVKRTGEKVFLECVQDMDHENMFWYRQDPGLGLRLIYFSYDVKMKEKGDIPEGYSVSREKKERFSLILESASTNQTSMYLCASSAQGLAANTGELFFGEGSRLTVL.